The rows below give T cell receptor beta chains drawn from one sample of a study of cytomegalovirus exposure and HLA in healthy donors. Repertoires were generated with immunoSEQ multiplex PCR, while TCRdb's copy carries only in-frame clones and drops some. The sample lists about 200,000 clones, approximately 79% occurring once. Sequencing was carried out using PBMCs. The receptors here all came from a male donor in good health and CMV-seronegative. Both conserved end residues are part of each CDR3. Each record gives: V gene, J gene, D gene, clone size, CDR3 protein, CDR3 DNA. A D gene is named only where the DNA matches it firmly. The size of a clone is reported for some rows only, either as once, few or many, or as a class for expanded clones.

TRBV20-1	TRBJ2-7	TRBD1	-	CSARTGNEQYF	TGCAGTGCCAGGACAGGGAACGAGCAGTACTTC
TRBV28	TRBJ2-4	-	-	CASSYPEGINIQYF	TGTGCCAGCAGTTACCCGGAGGGTATAAACATTCAGTACTTC
TRBV5-4	TRBJ2-3	-	-	CAGGTDTQYF	TGTGCAGGGGGAACAGATACGCAGTATTTT
TRBV5-1	TRBJ1-4	-	-	CASTTGGGNEKLFF	TGCGCCAGCACCACGGGGGGGGGTAATGAAAAACTGTTTTTT
TRBV19	TRBJ2-2	TRBD1	-	CASIEGDRGVSGELFF	TGTGCCAGTATAGAGGGGGACAGGGGCGTATCCGGGGAGCTGTTTTTT
TRBV5-1	TRBJ2-7	-	-	CASSSSYEQYF	TGCGCCAGCAGTTCGTCCTACGAGCAGTACTTC
TRBV5-3	TRBJ1-1	TRBD1	-	CARSFPQGATEAFF	TGTGCCAGAAGCTTCCCACAGGGGGCCACTGAAGCTTTCTTT
TRBV4-3	TRBJ1-2	-	-	CASRTGTGDYGYTF	TGCGCCAGCAGGACAGGCACAGGAGACTATGGCTACACCTTC
TRBV28	TRBJ2-7	-	-	CASSRQVAYEQYF	TGTGCCAGCAGTCGACAGGTTGCCTACGAGCAGTACTTC
TRBV25-1	TRBJ2-3	TRBD2	few	CASSGLGRARTDTQYF	TGTGCCAGCAGTGGCCTTGGGAGGGCCCGCACAGATACGCAGTATTTT
TRBV6-5	TRBJ2-7	-	-	CASGGQREHEQYF	TGTGCCAGCGGGGGACAGCGGGAGCACGAGCAGTACTTC
TRBV9	TRBJ2-7	TRBD2	-	CASSVEASGNYEQYF	TGTGCCAGCAGCGTAGAGGCTAGCGGAAATTACGAGCAGTACTTC
TRBV4-3	TRBJ2-1	-	-	CASSRTPGQTFYNEQFF	TGCGCCAGCAGCCGGACCCCGGGACAAACGTTCTACAATGAGCAGTTCTTC
TRBV19	TRBJ1-1	TRBD1	few	CASSIQGGSPEAFF	TGTGCCAGTAGTATACAGGGGGGAAGCCCTGAAGCTTTCTTT
TRBV4-3	TRBJ1-2	TRBD1	-	CASSRAAGTGDSYGYTF	TGCGCCAGCAGCCGGGCAGCCGGGACAGGGGATTCCTATGGCTACACCTTC
TRBV5-4	TRBJ1-4	TRBD1	once	CASSLYRGDGEKLFF	TGTGCCAGCAGCCTCTACAGGGGGGATGGTGAAAAACTGTTTTTT
TRBV6-1	TRBJ2-7	-	-	CATGGGRAPYEQYF	TGTGCCACTGGAGGGGGGAGGGCCCCCTACGAGCAGTACTTC
TRBV7-9	TRBJ2-7	TRBD2	-	CASSLGLAGSYEQYF	TGTGCCAGCAGCCTTGGACTAGCGGGATCCTACGAGCAGTACTTC